This entry lists 28 T cell receptor beta chains sequenced from one sample in a study of breast tumors, draining lymph nodes, adjacent tissues. Axillary draining lymph nodes of breast cancer patients supplied the node samples. TCRdb passed the multiplex PCR reads through MiXCR, listing each CDR3 protein once. The repertoire holds around 150,000 distinct CDR3 sequences, with approximately 20% as singletons. The sample comprised axillary lymph node tissue. These TCRs come from a female donor with breast cancer. Some clones in this sample may be carry-over from other donors' samples.

The chain recombines TRBV2 with TRBJ2-3; D perhaps matches TRBD2 (6 bases). V was cut by 1 base and J by 2 bases, with 13 bases left in between. Germline values: CDR1 SNHLY, CDR2 FYNNEI. The CDR3 consists of 16 residues. The CDR3 reads CASSEGGGGATDTQYF. In DNA form, the CDR3 reads TGTGCCAGCAGTGAAGGTGGCGGAGGGGCCACAGATACGCAGTATTTT. Based on the CDR3 plus reference TRBV2 and TRBJ2-3, the full variable domain is EPEVTQTPSHQVTQMGQEVILRCVPISNHLYFYWYRQILGQKVEFLVSFYNNEISEKSEIFDDQFSVERPDGSNFTLKIRSTKLEDSAMYFCASSEGGGGATDTQYFGPGTRLTVL.

The rearrangement links TRBV20-1 to TRBJ2-4; D remains ambiguous. The CDR3 length is 11 residues. Germline assignment: CDR1 DFQATT and CDR2 SNEGSKA (reference sequence). V dropped 6 bases and J dropped 8 bases, with 11 bases sitting between them. Here the CDR3 reads CSAGPKDIQYF. CDR3 nucleotide sequence: TGCAGTGCGGGTCCTAAAGACATTCAGTACTTC.

Many counts were recorded for this clonotype. The CDR3 sequence is CASSPGQGAIYEQYF. The DNA for the CDR3 is TGTGCCAGTAGCCCGGGACAGGGGGCGATCTACGAGCAGTACTTC. The chain employs TRBV19 and TRBJ2-7; 12 nucleotides line up with TRBD1. Germline V lookup: CDR1 LNHDA, CDR2 SQIVND (reference sequence). The CDR3 totals 15 residues. V lost 6 bases, J lost 3 bases, and 6 bases stayed unmatched.

This clonotype was counted at least ten times. The chain recombines TRBV20-1 with TRBJ2-7; 7 nucleotides match TRBD1. Germline CDR1 is DFQATT and CDR2 is SNEGSKA (reference sequence). V was clipped by 0 bases and J by 3 bases; unmatched bases: 5. The CDR3 is 14 residues long. CDR3 nucleotide sequence: TGCAGTGCTAGAGATGGTGGACAGGTCTACGAGCAGTACTTC. Translating gives CSARDGGQVYEQYF.

The chain links TRBV7-9 to TRBJ2-4, with D perhaps TRBD1 or TRBD2 (6 bases each). CDR3 length: 13 residues. V was trimmed by 2 bases and J by 8 bases, leaving 10 bases between them. Per germline, CDR1 SEHNR and CDR2 FQNEAQ (reference sequence). This CDR3 is CASSLWGADIQYF. Written as DNA, the CDR3 is TGTGCCAGCAGCTTATGGGGGGCGGACATTCAGTACTTC.

Comment on this clonotype: Possible read error: a much larger clone is one base away. The J gene is TRBJ2-1, the V gene TRBV19; tentatively, D is TRBD2 (6 bases). The germline CDR1 and CDR2 sequences are LNHDA and SQIVND (reference sequence). The CDR3 covers 15 residues. The germline V and J ends were trimmed by 7 bases and 7 bases, with 20 bases remaining between them. The CDR3 bases are TGTGCCAGTAAGTCAGTGGGAGTTGGAGGGAATGAGCAGTTCTTC. This sequence encodes CASKSVGVGGNEQFF.

In its sample, this clonotype was seen many times. Written as DNA, the CDR3 is TGTGCCAGCAGCCAAGGGCTAGCGTCCTCCTACGAGCAGTACTTC. It translates to CASSQGLASSYEQYF. V gene TRBV3-1 combines with J gene TRBJ2-7, with D perhaps TRBD2 (6 bases). V was pared by 1 base and J by 0 bases, with 10 bases between. The CDR3 is made up of 15 amino acids. Germline V lookup: CDR1 LGHDT, CDR2 YNNKEL (reference sequence).

This clonotype showed up many times. This rearrangement joins TRBV19 to TRBJ1-2, with D perhaps matching TRBD1 (6 bases). This CDR3 spans 15 amino acids. The germline V and J ends were trimmed by 7 bases and 0 bases, with 15 bases remaining between them. CDR1 is LNHDA, CDR2 SQIVND, per germline (reference sequence). The CDR3 nucleotides read TGTGCCAGTAAGGGGCCGGGACAAACTAACTATGGCTACACCTTC. The encoded protein is CASKGPGQTNYGYTF. The full variable domain, in which reference TRBV19 and TRBJ1-2 provide the parts outside the CDR3, is DGGITQSPKYLFRKEGQNVTLSCEQNLNHDAMYWYRQDPGQGLRLIYYSQIVNDFQKGDIAEGYSVSREKKESFPLTVTSAQKNPTAFYLCASKGPGQTNYGYTFGSGTRLTVV.

This clonotype has ten or more counts. This sequence joins TRBV15 and TRBJ2-7, with 12 bases matching TRBD1. The V and J ends lost 1 base and 7 bases, in that order; junction bases with no gene match: 5. Germline lookup yields CDR1 LNHNV and CDR2 YYDKDF (reference sequence). The CDR3 is made up of 15 amino acids. The DNA for the CDR3 is TGTGCCACCAGCAGAGGGGGGACAGGGGGCGGGGAGCAGTACTTC. Residues: CATSRGGTGGGEQYF.

In its sample, this clonotype was seen many times. The chain recombines TRBV10-3 with TRBJ2-3; no definite D call. CDR3 length: 14 residues. Trimming took off 3 bases at V and 0 bases at J, with 7 bases between the two ends. The V gene's germline CDR1 is ENHRY and CDR2 SYGVKD. The CDR3 DNA sequence: TGTGCCATCAGTGATGTCGGCAGCACAGATACGCAGTATTTT. Amino acids: CAISDVGSTDTQYF.

As regards this clonotype: With a much larger clone just one base away, this may be a read error. The gene calls are TRBV28 and TRBJ1-6; TRBD1 might be the D (6 bases). Germline V gene sequence: CDR1 MDHEN, CDR2 SYDVKM. CDR3 length: 13 residues. The CDR3 region has the DNA TGTGCCAGCAGTGCGGACAGTGCCGAACCCCCCCACTTT. As protein: CASSADSAEPPHF. The full variable domain, completed using reference TRBV28 and TRBJ1-6, is DVKVTQSSRYLVKRTGEKVFLECVQDMDHENMFWYRQDPGLGLRLIYFSYDVKMKEKGDIPEGYSVSREKKERFSLILESASTNQTSMYLCASSADSAEPPHFGNGTRLTVT.

At least ten counts were recorded for this clonotype. The CDR3 DNA is TGTGCCAGCAGCACTCGACTGAGCTCCTACGAGCAGTACTTC. Translating it yields CASSTRLSSYEQYF. The chain uses TRBV7-2 and TRBJ2-7; D gene unclear. CDR1 and CDR2 (germline): SGHTA, FQGNSA. The CDR3 runs 14 residues. The V end was cut by 5 bases, the J end by 0 bases, with 11 bases between.

This sequence joins TRBV19 and TRBJ2-6, with D unclear. The CDR3 contains 15 residues. CDR1 is LNHDA, CDR2 SQIVND, per germline (reference sequence). The V gene lost 4 bases and the J gene lost 4 bases, with 11 bases spanning the gap. The CDR3 DNA sequence: TGTGCCAGTAGTAAAATGGGTACAGGGGCCAACGTCCTGACTTTC. It translates to CASSKMGTGANVLTF.

This clonotype came up a few times. The V call is TRBV18, the J call TRBJ2-3; the match to TRBD2 covers 11 bases. Per germline, CDR1 KGHSH and CDR2 LQKENI. CDR3 size: 15 residues. J lost 2 bases, V lost 6 bases, and 4 bases had no gene match. CDR3 sequence: CASSRTSGFTDTQYF. In nucleotides, the CDR3 is TGTGCCAGCTCTCGGACTAGCGGGTTCACAGATACGCAGTATTTT.

Note on this clonotype: A much larger clone lies a single base off, so this may be a read error. This CDR3 is missing its conserved last phenylalanine or tryptophan, likely due to a read error. No DNA is shown, since the ends of the CDR3 on it are uncertain; the CDR3 is the one TCRdb lists. The genes are TRBV12-3 or TRBV12-4 and TRBJ2-1; the D segment call TRBD2 is taken from the table without a DNA check. The CDR3 region is 11 residues in length, termini included. Here the CDR3 reads CASSQGLFGFL.

About this clonotype: Since a much larger clone is just one base distant, this may be a read error. The rearrangement links TRBV4-1 to TRBJ2-3, with a tentative D call TRBD1 (5 bases). The CDR3 has 15 amino acids. Germline V lookup: CDR1 MGHRA, CDR2 YSYEKL. This CDR3 reads CSSSQSGYGTDTQYF. The CDR3 bases are TGCTCCAGCAGCCAATCAGGGTATGGCACAGATACGCAGTATTTT.

This clonotype occurred many times. This rearrangement joins TRBV5-1 to TRBJ2-3; 8 bases match TRBD2. In germline, CDR1 is SGHRS, CDR2 YFSETQ. This CDR3 has 15 residues. V gave up 4 bases and J gave up 4 bases; unmatched junction bases: 8. CDR3 region: CASSPGTRGADTQYF. The CDR3 bases are TGCGCCAGCAGCCCCGGGACTAGGGGGGCAGATACGCAGTATTTT.

Many counts were recorded for this clonotype. V gene TRBV6-5 combines with J gene TRBJ1-4; D is possibly TRBD1 (6 bases). Per the germline V gene, CDR1 is MNHEY and CDR2 is SVGAGI. V was shortened by 6 bases and J by 0 bases, with 14 bases between the two germline ends. The CDR3 has 16 residues. The CDR3 here is CASSHADRSTNEKLFF. In DNA form, the CDR3 reads TGTGCCAGCAGCCACGCCGACAGGTCAACTAATGAAAAACTGTTTTTT.

In its sample, this clonotype was seen a few times. The chain uses TRBV18 and TRBJ2-3; 9 bases line up with TRBD2. Germline CDR1 and CDR2: KGHSH and LQKENI. The junction had 7 bases not matched to a gene; V was cut back by 3 bases and J by 3 bases. The CDR3 sequence is 16 residues long. The CDR3 coding sequence is TGTGCCAGCTCACCCTTGGCTAGCGGGGCTACAGATACGCAGTATTTT. It translates to CASSPLASGATDTQYF.

As for this clonotype: This clone may be a read error of a much larger clone one base away. The chain has TRBV20-1 and TRBJ2-5, with 10 positions matching TRBD1. After removal of 7 bases from V and 3 bases from J, the junction contained 2 bases not matched to a gene. Germline V gene data show CDR1 as DFQATT and CDR2 as SNEGSKA (reference sequence). CDR3 length: 12 residues. Here the CDR3 DNA reads TGCAGTGGGACAGGGGGAGAAGAGACCCAGTACTTC. Translating it yields CSGTGGEETQYF.

In this sample, this clonotype turned up a few times. At one boundary the junction diverges from the germline segment, which might be a read error. The J gene is TRBJ2-1, the V gene TRBV28; 13 bases line up with TRBD2. Germline V lookup: CDR1 MDHEN, CDR2 SYDVKM. The CDR3 length is 16 residues. The CDR3 sequence is CASSLWTSGSRDEQFF. The DNA for the CDR3 is TGTGCCAGCAGTCTATGGACTAGCGGGAGTAGGGATGAGCAGTTCTTC.

The sample holds many counts of this clonotype. V usage is TRBV20-1 and J usage is TRBJ1-5, with unresolved D. Germline values: CDR1 DFQATT, CDR2 SNEGSKA (reference sequence). V was trimmed by 1 base and J by 2 bases, leaving 6 bases between them. The CDR3 length is 13 residues. This chain's CDR3 is CSARGLRNQPQHF. CDR3 in DNA: TGCAGTGCTAGAGGACTGCGCAATCAGCCCCAGCATTTT.

About this clonotype itself: One end of the junction is discordant with germline, which a read error may explain. The rearrangement uses TRBV29-1 and TRBJ2-3, with 7 bases aligning to TRBD1. The V gene's germline CDR1 is SQVTM and CDR2 ANQGSEA. CDR3 length: 12 amino acids. The CDR3 spells CSVEVGQVSQYF. The CDR3 coding sequence is TGCAGCGTTGAAGTTGGACAGGTATCGCAGTATTTC.

In this sample, this clonotype turned up many times. The chain employs TRBV6-2 or TRBV6-3 and TRBJ1-5, with D possibly matching TRBD1 (5 bases). The germline gives CDR1 MNHEY, CDR2 SVGEGT. V lost 0 bases to trimming and J lost 3 bases, with 12 bases between them. The CDR3 extends over 16 amino acids. The DNA for the CDR3 is TGTGCCAGCAGTTACTCGGGTCGGGGCAACAATCAGCCCCAGCATTTT. Protein product: CASSYSGRGNNQPQHF.

A few counts support this clonotype. The CDR3 sequence is CAWVKDRAGTGELFF. As DNA, the CDR3 is TGTGCCTGGGTTAAGGACAGGGCGGGTACCGGGGAGCTGTTTTTT. This chain joins TRBV30 and TRBJ2-2; 8 bases match TRBD1. There are 15 residues in the CDR3. Germline lookup yields CDR1 GTSNPN and CDR2 SVGIG (reference sequence). V lost 5 bases, J lost 5 bases, and 10 bases stayed unmatched.

This clonotype was counted many times. This chain links TRBV2 with TRBJ1-2; TRBD1 aligns across 7 bases. V dropped 4 bases and J dropped 5; count of bases not matched to a gene: 4. Germline V lookup: CDR1 SNHLY, CDR2 FYNNEI. The CDR3 extends over 13 amino acids. As DNA, the CDR3 is TGTGCCAGCAGTGGGGACAGCTTTTATGGCTACACCTTC. This sequence encodes CASSGDSFYGYTF.

This clonotype showed up many times. V and J are TRBV30 and TRBJ2-7; D gene uncertain. Germline V gene sequence: CDR1 GTSNPN, CDR2 SVGIG (reference sequence). Between the trimmed V and J ends, which lost 3 bases and 3 bases, there was a span of 6 bases. This CDR3 contains 11 residues. The CDR3 nucleotides read TGTGCCTGGAGCAGCCGCTACGAGCAGTACTTC. This translates into CAWSSRYEQYF.

The chain recombines TRBV28 with TRBJ1-5, with unresolved D. This CDR3 comprises 15 residues. Trimming pared 2 bases from V and 4 bases from J, leaving 12 bases between. CDR1 MDHEN and CDR2 SYDVKM come from the germline V gene. In DNA, the CDR3 is TGTGCCAGCAGTTTAGTTGGGCCAATTAATCAGCCCCAGCATTTT. Translating gives CASSLVGPINQPQHF.